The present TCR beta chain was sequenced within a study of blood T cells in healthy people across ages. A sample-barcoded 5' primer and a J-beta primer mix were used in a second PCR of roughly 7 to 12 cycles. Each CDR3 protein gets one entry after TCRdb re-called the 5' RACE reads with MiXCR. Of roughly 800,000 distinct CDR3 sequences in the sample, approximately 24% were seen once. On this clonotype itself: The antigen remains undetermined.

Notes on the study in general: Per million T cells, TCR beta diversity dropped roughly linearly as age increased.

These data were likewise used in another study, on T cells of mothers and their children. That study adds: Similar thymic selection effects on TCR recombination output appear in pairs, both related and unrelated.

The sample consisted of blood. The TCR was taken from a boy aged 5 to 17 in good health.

CDR3 coding DNA: TGTGCCAGCACCCAGGGGAGGGAGACCCAGTACTTC. Amino acid sequence: CASTQGRETQYF. V is TRBV2 and J is TRBJ2-5; D could derive from TRBD1 or TRBD2 (6 bases each). CDR1 SNHLY and CDR2 FYNNEI come from the germline V gene. Trimming cost V 7 bases and J 5 bases, with 11 bases left between them. The CDR3 totals 12 residues.